This is a list of T cell receptor beta chains from one sample in a study of response to subunit inactivated influenza vaccine. TCRdb independently ran MiXCR on the RT-PCR reads; one entry per CDR3 protein. The repertoire has roughly 710,000 distinct CDR3 sequences, about 15% of them found once; the top ten carry less than 9%. The source material was PBMCs from blood, sampled roughly 2 weeks before vaccination. All receptors derive from a man aged 50-60 years who received an inactivated influenza vaccine. Both conserved end residues are part of each CDR3. Fields, in order: J gene, D gene, clone size, V gene, CDR3 protein, CDR3 DNA. The D gene is left open where the match is weak. The size entry is marked missing in some rows and otherwise reads once, few, many or a size class.

J: TRBJ2-2; D: -; size: few; V: TRBV4-2; CDR3: CASSKQPRDTGELFF; DNA: TGTGCCAGCAGCAAGCAGCCTAGGGACACCGGGGAGCTGTTTTTT
J: TRBJ2-3; D: -; size: -; V: TRBV18; CDR3: CASSPLGSSPLGTDTQYF; DNA: TGTGCCAGCTCACCGCTTGGGTCTAGCCCCCTGGGGACAGATACGCAGTATTTT
J: TRBJ1-4; D: -; size: few; V: TRBV4-2; CDR3: CASSQDRATNEKLFF; DNA: TGTGCCAGCAGCCAAGACAGGGCGACTAATGAAAAACTGTTTTTT
J: TRBJ1-4; D: TRBD1; size: few; V: TRBV7-8; CDR3: CASSNGDRGTNEKLFF; DNA: TGTGCCAGCAGCAACGGGGACAGGGGGACTAATGAAAAACTGTTTTTT
J: TRBJ2-7; D: -; size: few; V: TRBV27; CDR3: CASSSHRDPREQYF; DNA: TGTGCCAGCAGTAGCCACAGGGATCCACGGGAGCAGTACTTC
J: TRBJ2-7; D: -; size: -; V: TRBV9; CDR3: CASSRYGSEQYF; DNA: TGTGCCAGCTCCCGGTATGGCTCAGAGCAGTACTTC
J: TRBJ2-7; D: TRBD1; size: -; V: TRBV6-5; CDR3: CASSLPSGTGAHEQYF; DNA: TGTGCCAGCAGTTTACCCTCGGGGACAGGGGCCCACGAGCAGTACTTC
J: TRBJ1-5; D: -; size: many; V: TRBV12-3/TRBV12-4; CDR3: CASSSLPTGRGPEPQHF; DNA: TGTGCCAGCAGTTCCCTCCCCACGGGGCGGGGGCCTGAGCCCCAGCATTTT
J: TRBJ2-1; D: -; size: many; V: TRBV6-5; CDR3: CASSYRGPGNEQFF; DNA: TGTGCCAGCAGTTATAGGGGCCCGGGCAATGAGCAGTTCTTC
J: TRBJ2-7; D: TRBD1; size: -; V: TRBV7-2; CDR3: CASSGRDRLVHF; DNA: TGTGCCAGCAGCGGTCGGGACAGGCTGGTTCACTTC
J: TRBJ2-1; D: -; size: -; V: TRBV12-3/TRBV12-4; CDR3: CASNFGGNEQFF; DNA: TGTGCCAGCAATTTCGGGGGCAATGAGCAGTTCTTC
J: TRBJ2-1; D: -; size: few; V: TRBV11-1; CDR3: CASSFEVVSYNEQFF; DNA: TGTGCCAGCAGCTTTGAGGTCGTCTCCTACAATGAGCAGTTCTTC
J: TRBJ2-4; D: -; size: many; V: TRBV3-1; CDR3: CASSHGGDIQYF; DNA: TGTGCCAGCAGCCATGGTGGCGACATTCAGTACTTC
J: TRBJ2-2; D: -; size: once; V: TRBV20-1; CDR3: CSANKRSPNTGELFF; DNA: TGCAGTGCTAACAAGCGGAGCCCGAACACCGGGGAGCTGTTTTTT
J: TRBJ2-1; D: TRBD2; size: -; V: TRBV7-2; CDR3: CASSPRLAGGVDEQFF; DNA: TGTGCCAGCAGCCCCAGACTAGCGGGAGGTGTGGATGAGCAGTTCTTC
J: TRBJ2-5; D: TRBD2; size: -; V: TRBV2; CDR3: CASSETGGTQYF; DNA: TGTGCCAGCAGTGAGACGGGGGGGACCCAGTACTTC
J: TRBJ2-2; D: -; size: -; V: TRBV4-3; CDR3: CASSQESRPTAGELFF; DNA: TGCGCCAGCAGCCAAGAATCCAGACCTACGGCCGGGGAGCTGTTTTTT
J: TRBJ2-3; D: -; size: few; V: TRBV7-9; CDR3: CASWGSGTDTQYF; DNA: TGTGCCAGCTGGGGAAGCGGGACAGATACGCAGTATTTT
J: TRBJ2-1; D: TRBD2; size: once; V: TRBV3-1; CDR3: CASSQDFMSGRSYNEQFF; DNA: TGTGCCAGCAGCCAAGATTTCATGAGCGGGAGGTCCTACAATGAGCAGTTCTTC
J: TRBJ2-7; D: -; size: -; V: TRBV10-3; CDR3: CAIRGPAYEQYF; DNA: TGTGCCATCAGAGGGCCTGCCTACGAGCAGTACTTC
J: TRBJ2-1; D: TRBD2; size: few; V: TRBV19; CDR3: CASSIGGLAGGREQFF; DNA: TGTGCCAGTAGTATAGGAGGACTAGCGGGAGGTAGGGAGCAGTTCTTC
J: TRBJ2-7; D: TRBD2; size: -; V: TRBV12-3/TRBV12-4; CDR3: CASREAGRHYEQYF; DNA: TGTGCCAGCAGGGAAGCGGGGCGACACTACGAGCAGTACTTC
J: TRBJ2-5; D: TRBD2; size: few; V: TRBV6-2/TRBV6-3; CDR3: CASRERGGTETQYF; DNA: TGTGCCAGCAGAGAGCGGGGGGGCACAGAGACCCAGTACTTC
J: TRBJ2-3; D: TRBD1; size: few; V: TRBV5-1; CDR3: CASSLVQGSRADTQYF; DNA: TGCGCCAGCAGCTTGGTACAGGGGTCTCGGGCAGATACGCAGTATTTT
J: TRBJ1-6; D: -; size: many; V: TRBV4-3; CDR3: CASSAGTENNSPLHF; DNA: TGCGCCAGCAGCGCCGGGACGGAGAATAATTCACCCCTCCACTTT
J: TRBJ1-5; D: -; size: many; V: TRBV12-3/TRBV12-4; CDR3: CASSLAFNQPQHF; DNA: TGTGCCAGCAGTTTAGCGTTCAATCAGCCCCAGCATTTT
J: TRBJ1-1; D: TRBD1; size: few; V: TRBV5-1; CDR3: CASSFDRGQHTEAFF; DNA: TGCGCCAGCAGCTTCGACAGGGGGCAGCACACTGAAGCTTTCTTT